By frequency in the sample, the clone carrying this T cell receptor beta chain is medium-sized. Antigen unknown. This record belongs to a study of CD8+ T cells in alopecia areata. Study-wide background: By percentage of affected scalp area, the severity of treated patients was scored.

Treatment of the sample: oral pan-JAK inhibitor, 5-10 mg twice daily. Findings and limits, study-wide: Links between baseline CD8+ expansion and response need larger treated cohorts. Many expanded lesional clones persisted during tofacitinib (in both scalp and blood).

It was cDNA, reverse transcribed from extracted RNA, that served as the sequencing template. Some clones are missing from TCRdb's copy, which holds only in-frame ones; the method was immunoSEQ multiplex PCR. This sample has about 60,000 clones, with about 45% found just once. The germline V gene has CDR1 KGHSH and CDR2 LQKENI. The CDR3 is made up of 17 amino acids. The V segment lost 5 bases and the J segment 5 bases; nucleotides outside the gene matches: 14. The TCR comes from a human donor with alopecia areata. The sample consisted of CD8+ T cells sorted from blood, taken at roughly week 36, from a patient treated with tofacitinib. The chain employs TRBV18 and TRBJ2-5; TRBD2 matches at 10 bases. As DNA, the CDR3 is TGTGCCAGCTCAACCGTTACTACAGGGACTAGCGAGGAGACCCAGTACTTC. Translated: CASSTVTTGTSEETQYF. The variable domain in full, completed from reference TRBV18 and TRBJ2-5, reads NAGVMQNPRHLVRRRGQEARLRCSPMKGHSHVYWYRQLPEEGLKFMVYLQKENIIDESGMPKERFSAEFPKEGPSILRIQQVVRGDSAAYFCASSTVTTGTSEETQYFGPGTRLLVL.